Shown below are 20 T cell receptor beta chains from a single sample sequenced in a study of T cells after yellow fever vaccination. Using its own MiXCR run on the 5' RACE reads, TCRdb lists one record per CDR3 protein. Here the sample spans 500,000 to 650,000 distinct CDR3 sequences, 17% being singletons. Sequencing was performed on PBMCs, taken 4 to 6 days after the first yellow fever vaccination. The receptors derive from a man aged 18-30 years who received the YFV17D yellow fever vaccine.

The V and J genes are TRBV30 and TRBJ2-7; D is possibly TRBD2 (5 bases). This CDR3 region has 15 residues. V lost 0 bases and J lost 1, with 13 bases in between. In germline, CDR1 is GTSNPN, CDR2 SVGIG (reference sequence). The CDR3 reads CAWSVIGLRSYEQYF. In DNA form, the CDR3 reads TGTGCCTGGAGTGTAATAGGACTGAGATCCTACGAGCAGTACTTC.

This chain connects TRBV7-9 to TRBJ2-1; D is unclear. The CDR3 has 12 residues. Trimming removed 6 bases at V and 6 bases at J, with 9 bases between. Germline CDR1 and CDR2: SEHNR and FQNEAQ (reference sequence). CDR3 sequence (DNA): TGTGCCAGCAGTTTACAACGCAATGAGCAGTTCTTC. This sequence encodes CASSLQRNEQFF. Based on the CDR3 plus reference TRBV7-9 and TRBJ2-1, the full variable domain is DTGVSQNPRHKITKRGQNVTFRCDPISEHNRLYWYRQTLGQGPEFLTYFQNEAQLEKSRLLSDRFSAERPKGSFSTLEIQRTEQGDSAMYLCASSLQRNEQFFGPGTRLTVL.

Only a few counts were recorded for this clonotype. J is TRBJ2-7 and V is TRBV7-9; D is possibly TRBD2 (7 bases). V was shortened by 10 bases and J by 7 bases, with 14 bases between the two germline ends. The CDR3 consists of 11 residues. Germline V gives CDR1 SEHNR, CDR2 FQNEAQ (reference sequence). CDR3 region: CATRGAGEQYV. The CDR3 nucleotides are TGTGCCACCCGGGGGGCGGGTGAGCAGTACGTC.

This clonotype was observed a few times. The rearrangement links TRBV6-5 to TRBJ2-5, with 8 bases lining up with TRBD2. J lost 2 bases, V lost 2 bases, and 7 bases had no gene match. CDR1 MNHEY and CDR2 SVGAGI come from the germline V gene. CDR3 length equals 16 residues. The DNA for the CDR3 is TGTGCCAGCAGTTACGATGGCGGGGGGCGACAAGAGACCCAGTACTTC. Translating gives CASSYDGGGRQETQYF.

This clonotype was seen more than once but under ten times. V is TRBV7-2 and J is TRBJ2-3; a possible D gene is TRBD2 (6 bases). This CDR3 spans 14 amino acids. Trimming removed 3 bases from V and 4 bases from J, with 11 bases in between. Germline V gene lookup returns CDR1 SGHTA and CDR2 FQGNSA. The CDR3: CASSFMTSADTQYF. CDR3 DNA sequence: TGTGCCAGCAGCTTTATGACTAGTGCAGATACGCAGTATTTT.

The chain employs TRBV18 and TRBJ1-1; no firm D call. V shed 0 bases and J shed 4 bases, with 12 bases lying between them. The germline V gene has CDR1 KGHSH and CDR2 LQKENI. The CDR3 sequence is 15 residues long. This CDR3 reads CASSPPREGSTEAFF. CDR3 nucleotide sequence: TGTGCCAGCTCACCACCGAGGGAAGGCAGCACTGAAGCTTTCTTT.

The rearrangement uses TRBV5-1 and TRBJ2-1; D perhaps matches TRBD1 (6 bases). Per germline, CDR1 SGHRS and CDR2 YFSETQ. V dropped 4 bases and J dropped 2 bases, with 10 bases sitting between them. The length of the CDR3 is 14 residues. For the CDR3, the DNA is TGCGCCAGCAGCCGACAGGAACCCTACAATGAGCAGTTCTTC. Translation: CASSRQEPYNEQFF.

The chain carries TRBV20-1 and TRBJ2-7; possible D gene TRBD2, 6 bases. The CDR3 consists of 12 residues. V lost 3 bases to trimming and J lost 4 bases, with 10 bases between them. CDR1 is DFQATT, CDR2 SNEGSKA, per germline (reference sequence). The CDR3 region has the DNA TGCAGTGCTAGCGGGGGAGGTTACGAGCAGTACTTC. Protein sequence: CSASGGGYEQYF.

The V gene is TRBV6-5, the J gene TRBJ2-2; D gene unclear. Trimming removed 0 bases from V and 1 base from J, with 18 bases in between. This CDR3 spans 19 amino acids. CDR1 is MNHEY and CDR2 is SVGAGI in the germline V gene. Here the CDR3 reads CASSYSKVARTKNTGELFF. The CDR3 nucleotides read TGTGCCAGCAGTTACTCGAAGGTGGCGAGGACCAAGAACACCGGGGAGCTGTTTTTT.

This clonotype was seen more than once but under ten times. This sequence joins TRBV20-1 and TRBJ2-7, with 8 bases aligning to TRBD2. Germline CDR1 DFQATT, CDR2 SNEGSKA (reference sequence). There are 15 residues in the CDR3. Trimming cost V 5 bases and J 0 bases; bases outside gene matches: 9. The CDR3 nucleotides read TGCAGTGCTGAGAGGCCAGCGGGGGCCTCCTACGAGCAGTACTTC. Residues: CSAERPAGASYEQYF.

This clonotype was recorded a few times. The chain is built from TRBV6-1 and TRBJ2-7; D might be TRBD2 (6 bases). Trimming took off 8 bases at V and 2 bases at J, with 19 bases between the two ends. This CDR3 is built from 15 residues. The germline CDR1 and CDR2 sequences are MNHNS and SASEGT. The CDR3 DNA reads as TGTGCCAGCTCCCTGCACCGGGGGTCGGCCTACGAGCAGTACTTC. Its protein is CASSLHRGSAYEQYF.

The gene calls are TRBV7-9 and TRBJ1-1, with D uncertain. The length of the CDR3 is 12 residues. Per the germline V gene, CDR1 is SEHNR and CDR2 is FQNEAQ (reference sequence). The V and J ends lost 1 base and 7 bases respectively, with 7 bases between them. The CDR3 DNA sequence: TGTGCCAGCAGCTTAGTATTTGGTGAAGCTTTCTTT. Its protein is CASSLVFGEAFF.

This clonotype was counted ten times or more. The chain links TRBV7-9 to TRBJ2-5; possibly TRBD1 or TRBD2 for D (5 bases each). Germline CDR1 SEHNR, CDR2 FQNEAQ (reference sequence). The CDR3 consists of 14 residues. V was pared by 2 bases and J by 5 bases, with 12 bases between. The CDR3 region is CASSLFGDPETQYF. As DNA, the CDR3 is TGTGCCAGCAGCTTATTTGGGGACCCGGAGACCCAGTACTTC.

CDR3 bases: TGTGCCAGCACCCGGACGGGGAGGGGTCCGGATACGCAGTATTTT. Encoded protein: CASTRTGRGPDTQYF. The chain employs TRBV12-3 or TRBV12-4 and TRBJ2-3; 7 bases fit TRBD2. V gave up 7 bases and J gave up 6 bases; unmatched junction bases: 13. The CDR3 covers 15 residues.

In this sample, this clonotype turned up a few times. The gene calls are TRBV18 and TRBJ2-1; the D is unclear. Germline V lookup: CDR1 KGHSH, CDR2 LQKENI. This CDR3 spans 14 amino acids. Deletions cut 1 base from V and 10 bases from J, with 14 bases between. CDR3 amino acids: CASSPQDGDYEQFF. The CDR3, as DNA: TGTGCCAGCTCACCACAAGACGGAGATTACGAGCAGTTCTTC.

In its sample, this clonotype was seen a few times. V and J are TRBV9 and TRBJ1-6, with D hard to call. This CDR3 is 12 amino acids long. Germline CDR1 reads SGDLS; CDR2 reads YYNGEE. V shed 0 bases and J shed 14 bases, with 9 bases lying between them. The CDR3, as DNA: TGTGCCAGCAGCGTAGACAGTCGGTCCCTCCACTTT. Protein: CASSVDSRSLHF.

This clonotype was counted between two and nine times. J is TRBJ1-1 and V is TRBV12-3 or TRBV12-4, with D uncertain. Trimming stripped 5 bases from V and 0 bases from J, with 10 bases between. The CDR3 covers 14 residues. Here the CDR3 reads CASSTPELNTEAFF. The CDR3 DNA reads as TGTGCCAGCAGTACTCCGGAGTTGAACACTGAAGCTTTCTTT.

The CDR3 loop is CASSLGTGSGNQPQHF. In DNA, the CDR3 is TGCGCCAGCAGCTTGGGGACAGGTTCGGGCAATCAGCCCCAGCATTTT. The rearrangement uses TRBV5-1 and TRBJ1-5; TRBD1 aligns across 7 bases. The V gene end was trimmed by 0 bases and the J gene end by 2 bases; junction bases not matched to a gene: 5. CDR1 SGHRS and CDR2 YFSETQ come from the germline V gene. The CDR3 extends over 16 amino acids.

This clonotype was detected only a few times. The chain joins TRBV5-1 to TRBJ2-5, with D possibly being TRBD2 (6 bases). CDR3 length: 15 amino acids. CDR1 SGHRS and CDR2 YFSETQ come from the germline V gene. V dropped 1 base and J dropped 1 base, with 11 bases sitting between them. Here the CDR3 DNA reads TGCGCCAGCAGCTTGAACGGAGCGGGCCAAGAGACCCAGTACTTC. Protein: CASSLNGAGQETQYF.

The chain combines TRBV28 with TRBJ2-7; D uncertain. The CDR3 extends over 12 amino acids. With 4 bases removed from V and 2 bases from J, the gap between germline ends came to 6 bases. Germline-derived CDR1 and CDR2 are MDHEN and SYDVKM. The CDR3 coding sequence is TGTGCCAGCAGTTCCTTACCCTACGAGCAGTACGTC. The encoded protein is CASSSLPYEQYV.